This passage covers 19 T cell receptor beta chains from one sample sequenced in a study of molecular identifiers for immune sequencing clone quantification. TCRdb fed the PCR reads into MiXCR, producing one record per CDR3 protein. The table has hundreds of thousands of distinct CDR3 sequences, 25% seen once. Sequenced material: naive CD8+ T cells from blood, with Jurkat cell RNA spiked in. As to subset: FACS-sorted CD8+CD4-CCR7+CD45RA+ naive T cells. These receptors were collected from a human donor in good health. Some libraries in this study had Jurkat cell RNA spiked in.

In its sample, this clonotype was seen a few times. The chain combines TRBV4-1 with TRBJ1-6; D unclear. The CDR3 contains 16 residues. Germline CDR1 and CDR2: MGHRA and YSYEKL. V lost 0 bases and J lost 2, with 8 bases in between. CDR3 DNA sequence: TGCGCCAGCAGCCAAGATGGGGTACCCTATAATTCACCCCTCCACTTT. Its protein is CASSQDGVPYNSPLHF.

A word on this clonotype: A much larger clone differs from this one at a single base, so this may be a read error. V gene TRBV6-5 combines with J gene TRBJ1-6; D is ambiguous. CDR1 and CDR2 from the germline V gene are MNHEY and SVGAGI. This CDR3 comprises 14 residues. CDR3 nucleotides: TGTGCCAGCAGTTACCGAGAGATATCTTCACCCCCCCACTTT. Translation: CASSYREISSPPHF.

Details on this clonotype: One base away lies a much larger clone, so this may be a sequencing read error. The gene calls are TRBV20-1 and TRBJ1-6; no firm D call. Trimming cost V 6 bases and J 9 bases, with 15 bases left between them. The CDR3 runs 13 residues. Germline CDR1 and CDR2: DFQATT and SNEGSKA (reference sequence). CDR3 sequence reads: CSAASSLSSPLHF. The CDR3 nucleotides are TGCAGTGCCGCGAGCTCTTTGAGTTCACCCCTCCACTTT.

To note about this clonotype: This may be a read error, as it is one base from a much larger clone. V gene TRBV9 combines with J gene TRBJ2-1; D is undetermined. The CDR3 consists of 12 residues. Germline V CDR1 and CDR2: SGDLS, YYNGEE. CDR3 sequence reads: CACSVSYNEQFF. CDR3 sequence (DNA): TGTGCCTGCAGCGTCTCCTACAATGAGCAGTTCTTC.

Concerning this clonotype: Possible read error: a much larger clone is one base away. This chain joins TRBV6-2 or TRBV6-3 and TRBJ2-7, with 8 nucleotides matching TRBD1. This CDR3 spans 15 amino acids. Germline-derived CDR1 and CDR2 are MNHEY and SVGEGT. CDR3 sequence: CASNTPGTGHYKQYF. The CDR3 nucleotides read TGTGCCAGCAATACTCCAGGGACAGGCCACTACAAGCAGTACTTC.

On this clonotype itself: This may arise from a read error, as a much more abundant clone is one base away. The CDR3 does not end in the conserved phenylalanine or tryptophan, so this is likely a read error. This chain connects TRBV12-3 or TRBV12-4 to TRBJ1-1; TRBD1 agrees at 8 bases. This CDR3 contains 14 residues. After removal of 5 bases from V and 1 base from J, the junction contained 3 bases not matched to a gene. The CDR3 coding sequence is TGTGCCAGCAGTACCGGGACAGGGAACACTGAAGCTTTCTCT. Translating gives CASSTGTGNTEAFS.

This clonotype was recorded at least ten times. The chain is built from TRBV28 and TRBJ2-7; 7 nucleotides match TRBD1. Germline V gene lookup returns CDR1 MDHEN and CDR2 SYDVKM. The length of the CDR3 is 16 residues. Losses at the gene ends were 4 bases for V and 4 bases for J; bases not matched to a gene: 13. Written as DNA, the CDR3 is TGTGCCAGCAGTTCCTACAGGGGTTCTAGCTGGTACGAGCAGTACTTC. It yields the protein CASSSYRGSSWYEQYF.

As concerns this clonotype: A much larger clone is a single base away; this may be a read error. Because the CDR3 is missing its conserved closing phenylalanine or tryptophan, this is likely a read error. J is TRBJ1-1 and V is TRBV27; D gene ambiguous. This CDR3 spans 13 amino acids. Trimming took 5 bases from V and 3 from J, leaving 10 bases between them. Germline assignment: CDR1 MNHEY and CDR2 SMNVEV (reference sequence). The CDR3 nucleotides read TGTGCCAGCAGTCCAGCAGTTGACACTGAAGCTTTCTCT. Protein product: CASSPAVDTEAFS.

In its sample, this clonotype was seen a few times. The chain carries TRBV2 and TRBJ2-5, with 12 positions matching TRBD2. CDR3 length: 17 residues. CDR1 and CDR2 from the germline V gene are SNHLY and FYNNEI. J was trimmed by 5 bases and V by 2 bases; bases with no gene match: 9. The CDR3: CASSEHLAGGPLETQYF. The CDR3 region has the DNA TGTGCCAGCAGTGAACATCTAGCGGGAGGGCCCTTGGAGACCCAGTACTTC.

To note about this clonotype: At one boundary the junction diverges from the germline segment, which might be a read error. The chain carries TRBV6-2 or TRBV6-3 and TRBJ2-7; TRBD2 matches 11 bases. This CDR3 is 16 amino acids long. CDR1 and CDR2 from the germline V gene are MNHEY and SVGEGT. The CDR3 region has the DNA TGTGCCAGCATTTACGTTACTAGCGGGGGCAAGGACGAGCAGTACTTC. Amino acids: CASIYVTSGGKDEQYF.

This clonotype was seen a few times. CDR3 bases: TGTGCCAGCAGTTTTTATGTGACAGCGAACACCGGGGAGCTGTTTTTT. This sequence encodes CASSFYVTANTGELFF. The V and J genes are TRBV28 and TRBJ2-2; weak D call: TRBD1 (5 bases). Germline loops: CDR1 MDHEN, CDR2 SYDVKM. The CDR3 loop spans 16 amino acids. V was trimmed by 3 bases and J by 0 bases, leaving 11 bases between them.

This clonotype was counted a few times. For the CDR3, the DNA is TGCAGTGCTAGGAGAGACAGTTCCACCGGGGAGCTGTTTTTT. The encoded protein is CSARRDSSTGELFF. The rearrangement links TRBV20-1 to TRBJ2-2; D is perhaps TRBD1 (5 bases). Per germline, CDR1 DFQATT and CDR2 SNEGSKA (reference sequence). Trimming shortened V by 3 bases and J by 4 bases, and 12 bases separated the two germline ends. The CDR3 is 14 amino acids.

This clonotype was counted many times. The CDR3 DNA sequence: TGTGCCAGCAGCCCTGACGCTTTGGATACGCAGTATTTT. This translates into CASSPDALDTQYF. The chain employs TRBV3-1 and TRBJ2-3; D is unclear. This CDR3 is 13 amino acids long. V was clipped by 4 bases and J by 6 bases, with 11 bases between them. The germline CDR1 and CDR2 sequences are LGHDT and YNNKEL (reference sequence).

This clonotype was found many times. The V and J genes are TRBV15 and TRBJ2-7, with a possible D match to TRBD1 (5 bases). The V end was cut by 3 bases, the J end by 6 bases, with 18 bases between. CDR3 length: 15 amino acids. Germline assignment: CDR1 LNHNV and CDR2 YYDKDF (reference sequence). The CDR3 protein is CATSSERQGPIEQYF. In DNA, the CDR3 is TGTGCCACCAGCAGTGAGAGGCAGGGTCCGATCGAGCAGTACTTC.

This chain uses TRBV5-3 with TRBJ2-7, with TRBD1 as a possible D gene (6 bases). TRBV5-3 is reported as an ORF; its role is uncertain. The CDR3 consists of 15 residues. V dropped 8 bases and J dropped 0 bases, with 18 bases sitting between them. The CDR3 loop is CASWAEDSLSYEQYF. CDR3 bases: TGTGCCAGCTGGGCTGAGGACAGCCTCTCCTACGAGCAGTACTTC.

This clonotype was seen at least ten times. This chain uses TRBV4-1 with TRBJ1-1; D not resolved. V lost 2 bases to trimming and J lost 3 bases, with 13 bases between them. Germline assignment: CDR1 MGHRA and CDR2 YSYEKL. The CDR3 length is 15 residues. In DNA, the CDR3 is TGCGCCAGCAGCCAATTTGGAGGGTTGGACACTGAAGCTTTCTTT. It translates to CASSQFGGLDTEAFF.

The J gene is TRBJ2-7, the V gene TRBV4-1; TRBD1 matches at 9 bases. V gave up 5 bases and J gave up 4 bases; unmatched junction bases: 9. The CDR3 consists of 15 residues. Germline V gene lookup returns CDR1 MGHRA and CDR2 YSYEKL. This chain's CDR3 is CASSDVGQGQYEQYF. CDR3 bases: TGCGCCAGCAGCGACGTGGGACAGGGTCAATACGAGCAGTACTTC.

The rearrangement joins TRBV7-3 to TRBJ1-3; D remains unclear. The germline gives CDR1 SGHTA, CDR2 FQGTGA. With 2 bases removed from V and 4 bases from J, the gap between germline ends came to 6 bases. The CDR3 loop spans 13 amino acids. DNA of the CDR3: TGTGCCAGCAGCTTAGACTTGGGAAACACCATATATTTT. Protein product: CASSLDLGNTIYF. Complete variable domain (other parts from reference TRBV7-3 and TRBJ1-3): GAGVSQTPSNKVTEKGKYVELRCDPISGHTALYWYRQSLGQGPEFLIYFQGTGAADDSGLPNDRFFAVRPEGSVSTLKIQRTERGDSAVYLCASSLDLGNTIYFGEGSWLTVV.

Regarding this clonotype: The germline gene is not matched at one end of the junction; a read error may be the cause. This rearrangement joins TRBV4-1 to TRBJ2-3; D tentatively fits TRBD1 or TRBD2 (6 bases each). The CDR3 runs 14 residues. Germline V lookup: CDR1 MGHRA, CDR2 YSYEKL. CDR3 in amino acids: CASSQVPGAETQCF. CDR3 sequence (DNA): TGCGCCAGCAGCCAAGTTCCGGGGGCAGAAACGCAGTGTTTT.